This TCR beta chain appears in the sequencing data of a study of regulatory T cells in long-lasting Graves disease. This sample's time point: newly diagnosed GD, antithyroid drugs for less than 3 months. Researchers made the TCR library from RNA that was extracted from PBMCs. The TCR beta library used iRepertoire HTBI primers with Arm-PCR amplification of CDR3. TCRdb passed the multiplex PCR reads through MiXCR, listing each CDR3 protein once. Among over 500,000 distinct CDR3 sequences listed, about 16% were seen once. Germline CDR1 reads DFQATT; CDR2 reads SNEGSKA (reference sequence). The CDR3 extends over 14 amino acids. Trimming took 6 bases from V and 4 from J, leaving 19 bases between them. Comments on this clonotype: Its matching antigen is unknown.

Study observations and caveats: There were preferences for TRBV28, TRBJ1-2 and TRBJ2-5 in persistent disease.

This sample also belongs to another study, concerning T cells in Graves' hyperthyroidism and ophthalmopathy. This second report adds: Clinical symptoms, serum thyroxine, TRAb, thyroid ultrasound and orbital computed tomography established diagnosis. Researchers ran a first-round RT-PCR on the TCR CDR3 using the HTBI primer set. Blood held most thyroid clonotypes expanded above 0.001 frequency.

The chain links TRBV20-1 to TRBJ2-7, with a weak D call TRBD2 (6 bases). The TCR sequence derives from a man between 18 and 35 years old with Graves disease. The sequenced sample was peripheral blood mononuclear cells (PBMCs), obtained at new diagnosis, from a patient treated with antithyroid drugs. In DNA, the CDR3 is TGCAGTGCCGCGCCCCCCGGGAGTCGGTACGAGCAGTACTTC. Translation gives CSAAPPGSRYEQYF.